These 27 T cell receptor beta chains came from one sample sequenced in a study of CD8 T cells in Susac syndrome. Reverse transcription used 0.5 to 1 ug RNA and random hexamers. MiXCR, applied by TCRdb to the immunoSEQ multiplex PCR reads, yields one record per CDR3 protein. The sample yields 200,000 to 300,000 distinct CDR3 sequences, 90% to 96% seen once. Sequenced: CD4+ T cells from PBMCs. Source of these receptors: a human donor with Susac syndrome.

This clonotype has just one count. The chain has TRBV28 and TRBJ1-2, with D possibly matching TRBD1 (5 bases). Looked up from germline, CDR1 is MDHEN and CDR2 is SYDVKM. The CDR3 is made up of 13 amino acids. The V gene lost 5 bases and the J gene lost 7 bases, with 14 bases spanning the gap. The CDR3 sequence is CASSQRQRGGYTF. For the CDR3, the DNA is TGTGCCAGCAGTCAAAGACAGAGGGGTGGCTACACCTTC.

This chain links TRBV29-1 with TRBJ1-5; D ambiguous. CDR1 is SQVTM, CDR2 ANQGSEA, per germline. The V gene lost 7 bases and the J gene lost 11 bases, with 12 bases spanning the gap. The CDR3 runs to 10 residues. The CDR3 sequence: CSAERGSQHF. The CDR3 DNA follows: TGCAGCGCCGAGAGAGGGTCCCAGCATTTT.

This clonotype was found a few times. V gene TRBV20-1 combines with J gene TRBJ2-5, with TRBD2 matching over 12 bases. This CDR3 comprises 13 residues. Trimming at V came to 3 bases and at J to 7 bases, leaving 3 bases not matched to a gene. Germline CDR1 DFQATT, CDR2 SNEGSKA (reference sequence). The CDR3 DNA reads TGCAGTGCTAGGACTAGCGGGAGTGGGACCCAGTACTTC. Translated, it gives CSARTSGSGTQYF.

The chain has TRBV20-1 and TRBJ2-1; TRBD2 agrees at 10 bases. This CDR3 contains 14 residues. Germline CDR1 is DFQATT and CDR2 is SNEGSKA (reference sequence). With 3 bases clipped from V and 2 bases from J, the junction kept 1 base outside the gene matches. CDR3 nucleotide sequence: TGCAGTGCTAGTAGCGGGAGGCCCTACAATGAGCAGTTCTTC. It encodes CSASSGRPYNEQFF.

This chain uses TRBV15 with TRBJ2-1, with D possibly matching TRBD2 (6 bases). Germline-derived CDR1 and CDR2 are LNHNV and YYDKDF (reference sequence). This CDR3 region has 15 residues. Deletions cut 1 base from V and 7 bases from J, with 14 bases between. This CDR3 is CATSRGGVPLNEQFF. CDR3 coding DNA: TGTGCCACCAGCAGAGGGGGGGTCCCCCTAAATGAGCAGTTCTTC.

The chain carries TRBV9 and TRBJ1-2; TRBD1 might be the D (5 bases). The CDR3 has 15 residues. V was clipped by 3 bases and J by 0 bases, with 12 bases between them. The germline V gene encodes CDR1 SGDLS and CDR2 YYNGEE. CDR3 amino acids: CASSERQLANYGYTF. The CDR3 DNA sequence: TGTGCCAGCAGCGAGAGACAGCTAGCTAACTATGGCTACACCTTC.

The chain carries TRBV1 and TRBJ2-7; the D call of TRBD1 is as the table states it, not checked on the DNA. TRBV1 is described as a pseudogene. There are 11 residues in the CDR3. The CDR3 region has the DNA TGCACCAGTAGAAGGGCGGTTGAGCAGTACTTC. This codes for CTSRRAVEQYF.

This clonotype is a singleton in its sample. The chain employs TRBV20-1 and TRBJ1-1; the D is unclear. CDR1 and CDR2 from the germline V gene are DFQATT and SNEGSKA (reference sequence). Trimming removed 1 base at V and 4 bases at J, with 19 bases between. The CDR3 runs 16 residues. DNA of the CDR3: TGCAGTGCTAGAGTTCCGGGGTCGTCCGGGAGCACTGAAGCTTTCTTT. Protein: CSARVPGSSGSTEAFF.

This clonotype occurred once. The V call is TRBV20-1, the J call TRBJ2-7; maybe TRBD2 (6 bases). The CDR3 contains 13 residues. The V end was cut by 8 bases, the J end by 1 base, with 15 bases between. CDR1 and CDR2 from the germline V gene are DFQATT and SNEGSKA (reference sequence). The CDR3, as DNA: TGCAGTTCCGGGGCGGGACCTTCCTACGAGCAGTACTTC. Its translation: CSSGAGPSYEQYF.

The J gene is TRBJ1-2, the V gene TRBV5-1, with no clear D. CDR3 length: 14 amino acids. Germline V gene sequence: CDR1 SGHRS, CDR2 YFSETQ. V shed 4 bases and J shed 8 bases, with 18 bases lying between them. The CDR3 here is CASSAGMTQAGYTF. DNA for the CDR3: TGCGCCAGCAGCGCCGGGATGACCCAGGCCGGCTACACCTTC.

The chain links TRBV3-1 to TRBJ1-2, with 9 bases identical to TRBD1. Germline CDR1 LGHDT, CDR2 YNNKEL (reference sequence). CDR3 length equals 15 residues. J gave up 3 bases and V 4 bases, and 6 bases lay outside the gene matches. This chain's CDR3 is CASSRGGQGDYGYTF. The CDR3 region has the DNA TGTGCCAGCAGCCGGGGGGGACAGGGAGACTATGGCTACACCTTC. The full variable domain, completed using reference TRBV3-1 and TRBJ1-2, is DTAVSQTPKYLVTQMGNDKSIKCEQNLGHDTMYWYKQDSKKFLKIMFSYNNKELIINETVPNRFSPKSPDKAHLNLHINSLELGDSAVYFCASSRGGQGDYGYTFGSGTRLTVV.

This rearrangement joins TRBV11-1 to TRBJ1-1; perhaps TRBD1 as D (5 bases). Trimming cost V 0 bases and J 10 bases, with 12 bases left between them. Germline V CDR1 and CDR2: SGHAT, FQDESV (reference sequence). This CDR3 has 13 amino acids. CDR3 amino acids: CASSLARGGGAFF. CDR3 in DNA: TGTGCCAGCAGCTTAGCGCGGGGGGGAGGAGCTTTCTTT.

The DNA for the CDR3 is TGTGCCAGCAGCCCAAACCTCGGGGGCCATCAAACTGAAGCTTTCTTT. This sequence encodes CASSPNLGGHQTEAFF. The chain recombines TRBV7-6 with TRBJ1-1, with a tentative D call TRBD1 (6 bases). The V gene's germline CDR1 is SGHVS and CDR2 FNYEAQ. This CDR3 spans 16 amino acids. Trimming cost V 5 bases and J 5 bases, with 21 bases left between them. The variable domain in full, completed from reference TRBV7-6 and TRBJ1-1, reads GAGVSQSPRYKVTKRGQDVALRCDPISGHVSLYWYRQALGQGPEFLTYFNYEAQQDKSGLPNDRFSAERPEGSISTLTIQRTEQRDSAMYRCASSPNLGGHQTEAFFGQGTRLTVV.

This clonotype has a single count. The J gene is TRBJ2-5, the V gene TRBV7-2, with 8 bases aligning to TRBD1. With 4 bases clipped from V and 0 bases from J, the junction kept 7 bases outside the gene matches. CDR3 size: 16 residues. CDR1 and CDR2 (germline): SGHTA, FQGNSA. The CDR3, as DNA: TGTGCCAGCAGCTCGGAAACAGGGGGTAACCAAGAGACCCAGTACTTC. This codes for CASSSETGGNQETQYF.

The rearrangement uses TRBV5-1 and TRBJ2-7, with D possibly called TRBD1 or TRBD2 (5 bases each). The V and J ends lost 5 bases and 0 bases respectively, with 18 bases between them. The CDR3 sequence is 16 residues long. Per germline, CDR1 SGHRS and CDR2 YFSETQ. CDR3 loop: CASSRGPIPSSYEQYF. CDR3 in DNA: TGCGCCAGCAGTAGGGGACCAATACCATCCTCCTACGAGCAGTACTTC.

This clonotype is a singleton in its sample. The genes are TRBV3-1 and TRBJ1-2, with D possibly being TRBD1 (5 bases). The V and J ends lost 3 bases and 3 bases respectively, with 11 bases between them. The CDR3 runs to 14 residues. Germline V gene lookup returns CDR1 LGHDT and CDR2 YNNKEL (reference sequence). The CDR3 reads CASSQGQNYYGYTF. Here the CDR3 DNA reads TGTGCCAGCAGCCAGGGGCAGAATTACTATGGCTACACCTTC.

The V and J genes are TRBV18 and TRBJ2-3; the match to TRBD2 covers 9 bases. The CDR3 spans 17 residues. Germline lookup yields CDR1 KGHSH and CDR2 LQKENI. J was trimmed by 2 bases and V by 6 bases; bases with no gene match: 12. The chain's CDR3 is CASSPQEGTSFTDTQYF. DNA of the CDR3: TGTGCCAGCTCTCCCCAGGAGGGGACTAGCTTCACAGATACGCAGTATTTT.

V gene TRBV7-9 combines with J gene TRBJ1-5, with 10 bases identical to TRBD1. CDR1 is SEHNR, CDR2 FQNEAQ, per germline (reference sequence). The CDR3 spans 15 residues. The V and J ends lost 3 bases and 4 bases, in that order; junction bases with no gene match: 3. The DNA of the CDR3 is TGTGCCAGCAGCTTGGGGACAGGGGAGAATCAGCCCCAGCATTTT. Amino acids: CASSLGTGENQPQHF. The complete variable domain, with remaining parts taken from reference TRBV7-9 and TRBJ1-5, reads DTGVSQNPRHKITKRGQNVTFRCDPISEHNRLYWYRQTLGQGPEFLTYFQNEAQLEKSRLLSDRFSAERPKGSFSTLEIQRTEQGDSAMYLCASSLGTGENQPQHFGDGTRLSIL.

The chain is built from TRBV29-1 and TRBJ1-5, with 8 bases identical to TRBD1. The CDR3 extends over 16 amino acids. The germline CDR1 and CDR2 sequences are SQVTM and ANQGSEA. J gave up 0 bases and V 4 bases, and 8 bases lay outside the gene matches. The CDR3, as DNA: TGCAGCGTTGGACTCTACACAGGGGGTAGCAATCAGCCCCAGCATTTT. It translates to CSVGLYTGGSNQPQHF.

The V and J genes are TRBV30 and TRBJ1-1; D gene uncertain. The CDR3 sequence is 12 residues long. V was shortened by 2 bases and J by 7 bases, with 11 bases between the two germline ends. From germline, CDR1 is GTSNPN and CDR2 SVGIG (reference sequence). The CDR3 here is CAWSIRSGEAFF. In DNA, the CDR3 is TGTGCCTGGAGTATTAGGAGCGGTGAAGCTTTCTTT. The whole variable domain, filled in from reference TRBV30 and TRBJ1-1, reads SQTIHQWPATLVQPVGSPLSLECTVEGTSNPNLYWYRQAAGRGLQLLFYSVGIGQISSEVPQNLSASRPQDRQFILSSKKLLLSDSGFYLCAWSIRSGEAFFGQGTRLTVV.

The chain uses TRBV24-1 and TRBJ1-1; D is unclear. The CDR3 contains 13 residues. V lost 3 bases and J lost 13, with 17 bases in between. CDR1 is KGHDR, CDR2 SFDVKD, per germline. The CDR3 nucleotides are TGTGCCACCAGTGATGCCCGCAGCCCCTGGGTTTTCTTT. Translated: CATSDARSPWVFF.

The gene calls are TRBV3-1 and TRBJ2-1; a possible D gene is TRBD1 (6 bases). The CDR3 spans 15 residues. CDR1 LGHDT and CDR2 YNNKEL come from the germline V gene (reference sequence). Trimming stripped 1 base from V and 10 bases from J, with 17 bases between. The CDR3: CASSQGAGDGREQFF. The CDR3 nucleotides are TGTGCCAGCAGCCAAGGGGCAGGGGATGGACGCGAGCAGTTCTTC.

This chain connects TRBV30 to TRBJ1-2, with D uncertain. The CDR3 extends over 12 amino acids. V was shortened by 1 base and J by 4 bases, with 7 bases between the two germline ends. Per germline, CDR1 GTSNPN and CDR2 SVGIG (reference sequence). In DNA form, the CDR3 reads TGTGCCTGGAGTGGGGCATTCTATGGCTACACCTTC. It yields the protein CAWSGAFYGYTF.

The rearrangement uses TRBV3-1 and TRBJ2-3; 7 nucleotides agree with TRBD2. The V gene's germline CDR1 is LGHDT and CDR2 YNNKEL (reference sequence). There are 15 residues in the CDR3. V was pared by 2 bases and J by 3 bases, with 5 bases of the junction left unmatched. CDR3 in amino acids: CASSQPGLGTDTQYF. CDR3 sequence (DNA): TGTGCCAGCAGCCAACCTGGACTAGGAACAGATACGCAGTATTTT.

The CDR3 nucleotides read TGTGCCACCCACCTAGGGCCCGGGGGGGACTATGGCTACACCTTC. Translating it yields CATHLGPGGDYGYTF. The chain joins TRBV11-2 to TRBJ1-2, with D tentatively TRBD1 (5 bases). Trimming took off 10 bases at V and 3 bases at J, with 21 bases between the two ends. This CDR3 has 15 amino acids. CDR1 and CDR2 (germline): SGHAT, FQNNGV.

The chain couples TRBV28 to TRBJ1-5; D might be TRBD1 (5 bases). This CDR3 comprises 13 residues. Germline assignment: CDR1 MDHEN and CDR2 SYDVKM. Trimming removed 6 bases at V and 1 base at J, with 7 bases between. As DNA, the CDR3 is TGTGCCAGCAGGGGGACGAGCAATCAGCCCCAGCATTTT. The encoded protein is CASRGTSNQPQHF.

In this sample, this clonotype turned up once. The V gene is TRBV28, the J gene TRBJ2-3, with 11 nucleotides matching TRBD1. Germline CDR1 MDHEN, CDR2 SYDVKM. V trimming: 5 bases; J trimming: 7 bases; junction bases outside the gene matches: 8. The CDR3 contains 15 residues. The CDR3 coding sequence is TGTGCCAGCAGTCCAAGGACAGGGGGCGCGTATACGCAGTATTTT. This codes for CASSPRTGGAYTQYF.